Presented here are 15 T cell receptor beta chains from one specimen sequenced in a study of CD8+ T cells in alopecia areata listed by TCRdb under 2018. Read against the paper, the sample's time point label means: 24 weeks on oral tofacitinib. This specimen's treatment or condition label, per the study, means: oral pan-JAK inhibitor, 5-10 mg twice daily. Library construction relied on the immunoSEQ multiplex PCR assay. RNA was extracted from all samples and reverse transcribed into cDNA as template for TCR sequencing. Here the immuneACCESS table is served through TCRdb, limited to in-frame sequences with V and J called. Missing clones are a known gap in these copies; in checked studies unresolved V genes cover under half, and the rest lacks a known reason. The sample table contains about 90,000 clones; only one count was recorded for 44% of them. The ten biggest clones cover roughly 18% of the sample.

The sequenced sample was CD8+ T cells sorted from blood, obtained at week 24, from a patient treated with tofacitinib. The receptors originated from a human donor with alopecia areata.

This clone was detected ten times or more. V usage is TRBV27 and J usage is TRBJ2-2, with 10 bases that match TRBD2. Germline V gives CDR1 MNHEY, CDR2 SMNVEV (reference sequence). Trimming at V came to 6 bases and at J to 6 bases, leaving 4 bases not matched to a gene. This CDR3 contains 14 residues. The CDR3 loop is CASRAGGDAGELFF. The CDR3 nucleotides are TGTGCCAGCAGAGCGGGAGGGGACGCCGGGGAGCTGTTTTTT.

This clone occurred a few times. In DNA, the CDR3 is TGTGCCAGCAGCCATACAGAGAACACTGAAGCTTTCTTT. Encoded protein: CASSHTENTEAFF. The genes are TRBV10-3 and TRBJ1-1; D gene unclear. Trimming left V 10 bases short and J 1 base short, with 13 bases between. In germline, CDR1 is ENHRY, CDR2 SYGVKD. This CDR3 comprises 13 residues.

This rearrangement joins TRBV29-1 to TRBJ2-2; the D gene could be TRBD1 or TRBD2 (5 bases each). V shed 0 bases and J shed 0 bases, with 5 bases lying between them. Germline CDR1 and CDR2: SQVTM and ANQGSEA. This CDR3 is 14 amino acids long. CDR3 sequence: CSVEEGANTGELFF. CDR3 nucleotide sequence: TGCAGCGTTGAAGAGGGGGCGAACACCGGGGAGCTGTTTTTT.

V is TRBV6-5 and J is TRBJ2-5; tentatively, D is TRBD1 or TRBD2 (6 bases each). V dropped 8 bases and J dropped 3 bases, with 13 bases sitting between them. CDR1 and CDR2 from the germline V gene are MNHEY and SVGAGI. CDR3 length: 13 amino acids. The CDR3 loop reads CASRGTPKETQYF. CDR3 bases: TGTGCCAGCCGGGGGACACCGAAAGAGACCCAGTACTTC.

This clone was counted between two and nine times. CDR3 sequence (DNA): TGTGCCAGCAGTGAGCAGGCTACCGGGGAGCTGTTTTTT. This gives the protein CASSEQATGELFF. The chain is built from TRBV6-4 and TRBJ2-2; D remains ambiguous. This CDR3 has 13 residues. CDR1 and CDR2 (germline): MRHNA, SNTAGT. V gave up 3 bases and J gave up 5 bases, with 7 bases separating them.

The chain employs TRBV4-2 and TRBJ2-7, with D perhaps TRBD1 or TRBD2 (5 bases each). Germline V CDR1 and CDR2: LGHNA, YNFKEQ. The length of the CDR3 is 15 residues. V gave up 8 bases and J gave up 3 bases, with 20 bases separating them. In DNA form, the CDR3 reads TGTGCCAGCCAACACCTTATTGAGGGGAGCTACGAGCAGTACTTC. Amino acid sequence: CASQHLIEGSYEQYF.

The rearrangement joins TRBV13 to TRBJ2-5; possible D gene TRBD1, 6 bases. This CDR3 comprises 14 residues. The V and J ends lost 8 bases and 3 bases respectively, with 16 bases between them. CDR1 PRHDT and CDR2 FYEKMQ come from the germline V gene (reference sequence). In DNA, the CDR3 is TGTGCCAGCGGGGGCAGGTCGCGAAAAGAGACCCAGTACTTC. It codes for CASGGRSRKETQYF.

This clone was found a few times. CDR3 DNA: TGCGCCAGCGGCATGACTAGTACCTACGAGCAGTACTTC. Residues: CASGMTSTYEQYF. The rearrangement uses TRBV5-1 and TRBJ2-7; possible D gene TRBD2, 6 bases. Trimming shortened V by 7 bases and J by 2 bases, and 13 bases separated the two germline ends. The V gene's germline CDR1 is SGHRS and CDR2 YFSETQ. The CDR3 has 13 amino acids.

This clone was counted once. The rearrangement joins TRBV5-1 to TRBJ2-7, with D perhaps TRBD1 (5 bases). The ends were cut back, 4 bases at V and 2 bases at J, with 7 bases in the middle. The CDR3 is 12 amino acids. The germline gives CDR1 SGHRS, CDR2 YFSETQ. The CDR3 DNA follows: TGCGCCAGCAGCCTGGACACCTACGAGCAGTACTTC. Protein: CASSLDTYEQYF.

This sequence joins TRBV18 and TRBJ2-5; D is perhaps TRBD2 (5 bases). V was trimmed by 4 bases and J by 5 bases, leaving 20 bases between them. Looked up from germline, CDR1 is KGHSH and CDR2 is LQKENI. The CDR3 has 16 residues. This CDR3 reads CASSLNHNGRGETQYF. For the CDR3, the DNA is TGTGCCAGCTCACTGAACCATAATGGACGAGGGGAGACCCAGTACTTC.

The chain has TRBV7-8 and TRBJ1-2, with 10 nucleotides matching TRBD1. CDR3 length: 15 amino acids. V shed 3 bases and J 8 bases; nucleotides not matched to a gene: 9. In germline, CDR1 is SGHVS, CDR2 FQNEAQ. CDR3 sequence: CASSLRDRGVKGYTF. The CDR3 nucleotides read TGTGCCAGCAGCTTGAGGGACAGGGGAGTGAAGGGCTACACCTTC.

This chain connects TRBV30 to TRBJ2-1; 11 bases map to TRBD2. Germline CDR1 reads GTSNPN; CDR2 reads SVGIG (reference sequence). CDR3 length equals 19 residues. J was trimmed by 9 bases and V by 5 bases; bases with no gene match: 24. CDR3 amino acids: CAWGGPGQGEGLAGGEQFF. DNA for the CDR3: TGTGCCTGGGGGGGTCCAGGACAGGGAGAAGGACTAGCGGGCGGTGAGCAGTTCTTC.

V usage is TRBV9 and J usage is TRBJ1-1; tentative D call: TRBD1 (5 bases). The germline CDR1 and CDR2 sequences are SGDLS and YYNGEE. V was cut by 0 bases and J by 1 base, with 10 bases left in between. The CDR3 runs to 15 residues. The CDR3 DNA reads TGTGCCAGCAGCGTAGTGTCAGGGTCGAACACTGAAGCTTTCTTT. It encodes CASSVVSGSNTEAFF. The full variable domain, rest sourced from reference TRBV9 and TRBJ1-1, is DSGVTQTPKHLITATGQRVTLRCSPRSGDLSVYWYQQSLDQGLQFLIQYYNGEERAKGNILERFSAQQFPDLHSELNLSSLELGDSALYFCASSVVSGSNTEAFFGQGTRLTVV.

The sample holds one count of this clone. V gene TRBV15 combines with J gene TRBJ1-1; D remains unclear. The CDR3 extends over 17 amino acids. Germline CDR1 is LNHNV and CDR2 is YYDKDF (reference sequence). Trimming pared 3 bases from V and 4 bases from J, leaving 21 bases between. The CDR3 sequence: CATSSRGLDGLTTEAFF. In DNA, the CDR3 is TGTGCCACCAGCAGCCGAGGACTCGACGGGTTGACCACTGAAGCTTTCTTT.

This chain links TRBV7-9 with TRBJ1-2; 10 bases map to TRBD1. Germline CDR1 is SEHNR and CDR2 is FQNEAQ (reference sequence). Trimming at V came to 7 bases and at J to 6 bases, leaving 14 bases not matched to a gene. CDR3 length: 16 residues. The DNA of the CDR3 is TGTGCCAGCATCTCATCCCGACAGGGGGCATTCGATGGCTACACCTTC. Amino acid sequence: CASISSRQGAFDGYTF.